This TCR beta chain was recorded in a study of T cell repertoires and Cas9 in healthy adults. Across the study: Characterization of SpCas9-reactive CD4 and CD8 T cells covered multi-effector potency, cytotoxicity and lineage.

Comments on this clone: Antigen: not known.

Study-level results: SpCas9-reactive effector T cells were reportedly restrained in vitro by SpCas9-reactive regulatory T cells.

The assay was immunoSEQ multiplex PCR, and TCRdb's table has in-frame clones only and misses some. The data show about 15,000 clones, roughly nine tenths seen once. The CDR3 extends over 13 amino acids. CDR1 is SGHAT, CDR2 FQNNGV, per germline. The V and J ends lost 3 bases and 6 bases respectively, with 9 bases between them. The TCR originated in a human donor in good health. This chain uses TRBV11-2 with TRBJ1-5; D is perhaps TRBD1 (5 bases). Sequencing was performed on Tregs (CD4+, CD25+, CD127-, CD137-, CD154-) from PBMCs; culture status not recorded. The CDR3 is CASSLGVGQPQHF. The DNA for the CDR3 is TGTGCCAGCAGCTTGGGGGTAGGTCAGCCCCAGCATTTT.